The 2 T cell receptor beta chains below were found in one sample sequenced in a study of CD4 T cells in relation to SARS-CoV-2 and coronaviruses. CD4+ T cells from unexposed donors were obtained before the COVID-19 pandemic (2011-2018). Isolation of CD4+ T cells took place after around eleven days in culture. Only in-frame clones appear in the TCRdb table, and some are missing; sequencing was by immunoSEQ multiplex PCR. Found here are 25,000 or so clones, just under 75% of them singletons; the top ten hold 20% to 25%. Antigen specificity for these receptors is unknown. Sample: CD4+ T cells from PBMCs, cultured in vitro. These receptors came from a human donor in good health.

As DNA, the CDR3 is TGTGCCAGCAGCCGGACAGTCGGACAGGGCTACACCTTC. Protein: CASSRTVGQGYTF. This chain links TRBV7-9 with TRBJ1-2; D is possibly TRBD1 (6 bases). The CDR3 spans 13 residues. V was trimmed by 5 bases and J by 8 bases, leaving 15 bases between them. Germline V gene sequence: CDR1 SEHNR, CDR2 FQNEAQ (reference sequence).

The chain couples TRBV10-3 to TRBJ1-1; D remains ambiguous. Germline CDR1 and CDR2: ENHRY and SYGVKD. V was cut by 6 bases and J by 1 base, with 3 bases left in between. The CDR3 is 11 residues long. CDR3 DNA: TGTGCCATCAGGGGGAACACTGAAGCTTTCTTT. This translates into CAIRGNTEAFF.